The 25 T cell receptor beta chains presented below share a single source sample, sequenced in a study of tumor-infiltrating lymphocytes in oesophageal squamous cell carcinoma. TCRdb ran MiXCR on the PCR reads and lists one entry per CDR3 protein. In the table there are approximately 18,000 distinct CDR3 sequences, roughly 40% of which are singletons. The sequenced sample was normal esophageal tissue next to the tumor. The receptors derive from a female donor with esophageal squamous cell carcinoma.

This clonotype was picked up many times. The chain joins TRBV2 to TRBJ2-1; no firm D call. The DNA end is more similar to TRBJ2-7, so the J call may be wrong. This CDR3 is built from 12 residues. From germline, CDR1 is SNHLY and CDR2 FYNNEI. CDR3 in DNA: TGTGCCACCTGTCTTCAGAAATACGAGCAGTACTTC. It specifies CATCLQKYEQYF.

Comment on this clonotype: A junction end diverges from the germline sequence, so it may reflect a read error. The V call is TRBV6-1, the J call TRBJ1-6; D is unresolved. CDR3 length equals 15 residues. Per germline, CDR1 MNHNS and CDR2 SASEGT. The CDR3 protein is CASSERRESSYGQYF. The CDR3 coding sequence is TGTGCCAGCAGTGAACGGCGGGAAAGCTCCTACGGGCAGTACTTT.

The chain couples TRBV3-1 to TRBJ2-1, with 8 bases that match TRBD1. TRBJ2-7 matches the DNA end more closely, so the J call is doubtful. Germline V gene lookup returns CDR1 LGHDT and CDR2 YNNKEL (reference sequence). The CDR3 sequence is 16 residues long. The CDR3, as DNA: TGTGCCAGCAGCCACATGGGACAGGCTCTAAGCGACGAGCAGTACTTC. This sequence encodes CASSHMGQALSDEQYF.

In this sample, this clonotype turned up many times. Here the CDR3 reads CASSGTSGSIEQFF. The CDR3 coding sequence is TGTGCCAGTAGTGGGACTAGCGGGAGTATTGAGCAGTTCTTC. The chain couples TRBV19 to TRBJ2-5, with TRBD2 matching over 14 bases. The DNA end lines up better with TRBJ2-1; the J call may be wrong. The CDR3 runs 14 residues. Looked up from germline, CDR1 is LNHDA and CDR2 is SQIVND (reference sequence).

This clonotype occurred many times. The CDR3 spells CSARDPLPGGREQFF. CDR3 DNA sequence: TGCAGTGCTAGAGATCCCCTTCCGGGAGGTCGTGAGCAGTTCTTC. The chain is built from TRBV20-1 and TRBJ2-1; TRBD2 matches at 7 bases. Germline values: CDR1 DFQATT, CDR2 SNEGSKA (reference sequence). This CDR3 has 15 residues. V lost 0 bases, J lost 9 bases, and 11 bases stayed unmatched.

This clonotype was seen a few times. The V and J genes are TRBV7-2 and TRBJ1-2; possible D gene TRBD1, 5 bases. Germline CDR1 SGHTA, CDR2 FQGNSA. V was trimmed by 5 bases and J by 4 bases, leaving 14 bases between them. There are 14 residues in the CDR3. In DNA, the CDR3 is TGTGCCAGCAGCCTTGGACAACACAGCTATGGCTACACCTTC. Translating it yields CASSLGQHSYGYTF.

CDR3 DNA sequence: TGCGCCAGCACTTCGTCGACAGGGCTGAACACCGGGGAGCTGTTTTTT. Protein product: CASTSSTGLNTGELFF. This sequence joins TRBV5-1 and TRBJ2-2; 7 nucleotides agree with TRBD1. The CDR3 has 16 residues. Germline V lookup: CDR1 SGHRS, CDR2 YFSETQ. The V and J ends lost 6 bases and 1 base, in that order; junction bases with no gene match: 9.

This clonotype came up a few times. V usage is TRBV7-6 and J usage is TRBJ2-3; D is unclear. The CDR3 is 14 amino acids. Germline V gene data show CDR1 as SGHVS and CDR2 as FNYEAQ. V was clipped by 0 bases and J by 2 bases, with 6 bases between them. The chain's CDR3 is CASSLAQNTDTQYF. CDR3 DNA sequence: TGTGCCAGCAGCTTAGCCCAGAACACAGATACGCAGTATTTT.

V gene TRBV14 combines with J gene TRBJ2-5; 8 bases line up with TRBD1. Per the germline V gene, CDR1 is SGHDN and CDR2 is FVKESK. This CDR3 comprises 14 residues. With V trimmed by 5 bases and J by 5 bases, 7 bases remained unmatched. The CDR3 region has the DNA TGTGCCAGCAGCTACCGGACAGGGTGGGAGACCCAGTACTTC. Residues: CASSYRTGWETQYF.

Regarding this clonotype: At one of its ends the junction is not consistent with the germline gene, which may arise from a read error. V and J are TRBV11-2 and TRBJ1-1; D remains ambiguous. Per germline, CDR1 SGHAT and CDR2 FQNNGV. The CDR3 is made up of 13 amino acids. In DNA form, the CDR3 reads TGTACCAGCAGCTTAGCGGGAGAACAAGAGCAGTACTTT. It encodes CTSSLAGEQEQYF.

This clonotype was seen a few times. This chain links TRBV4-2 with TRBJ2-1; D gene ambiguous. CDR1 is LGHNA, CDR2 YNFKEQ, per germline. Trimming left V 1 base short and J 8 bases short, with 12 bases between. This CDR3 region has 14 residues. DNA of the CDR3: TGTGCCAGCAGCCAAGGGCTAGTAGTCGATGAGCAGTTCTTC. Protein: CASSQGLVVDEQFF.

The CDR3 nucleotides read TGTGCCAGCGTCTTCGGGAGTGCCGCAGATACGCAGTATTTT. This codes for CASVFGSAADTQYF. V is TRBV6-1 and J is TRBJ2-3; TRBD2 is a possible D gene (6 bases). Germline-derived CDR1 and CDR2 are MNHNS and SASEGT. V lost 8 bases, J lost 4 bases, and 16 bases lay in between. The CDR3 is 14 residues long.

This chain connects TRBV7-4 to TRBJ2-6; TRBD2 might be the D (5 bases). V was cut by 10 bases and J by 1 base, with 11 bases left in between. The CDR3 has 14 residues. From germline, CDR1 is SGHVT and CDR2 SQSDAQ. CDR3 sequence (DNA): TGTGCCATCCTCGGGGATTCTGGGGCCAACGTCCTGACTTTC. This codes for CAILGDSGANVLTF.

This clonotype was observed a few times. The chain recombines TRBV7-2 with TRBJ2-5; D gene uncertain. The last part of the DNA fits TRBJ2-7 better; the J call may be wrong. The CDR3 consists of 13 residues. Per the germline V gene, CDR1 is SGHTA and CDR2 is FQGNSA. CDR3 DNA: TGTGCCAGCAGCTTAGCGGCAACTGACGAGCAGTACTTC. The encoded protein is CASSLAATDEQYF.

The rearrangement joins TRBV19 to TRBJ1-1; possibly TRBD1 for D (6 bases). The CDR3 has 16 amino acids. V was pared by 4 bases and J by 3 bases, with 18 bases between. Germline loops: CDR1 LNHDA, CDR2 SQIVND (reference sequence). The CDR3 region has the DNA TGTGCCAGTAGTAGGCTAGGGGGAGTAGTGGACACTGAAGCTTTCTTT. Its protein product is CASSRLGGVVDTEAFF.

The chain couples TRBV11-2 to TRBJ2-7, with 8 bases that match TRBD1. The CDR3 contains 15 residues. CDR1 is SGHAT and CDR2 is FQNNGV in the germline V gene. V shed 6 bases and J 4 bases; nucleotides not matched to a gene: 11. The CDR3 here is CASRTNRGLGYEQYF. The CDR3 bases are TGTGCCAGCAGAACCAACAGGGGGTTAGGGTACGAGCAGTACTTC. The whole variable domain, filled in from reference TRBV11-2 and TRBJ2-7, reads EAGVAQSPRYKIIEKRQSVAFWCNPISGHATLYWYQQILGQGPKLLIQFQNNGVVDDSQLPKDRFSAERLKGVDSTLKIQPAKLEDSAVYLCASRTNRGLGYEQYFGPGTRLTVT.

This clonotype was seen many times. CDR3 nucleotide sequence: TGTGCCAGCAGCCCAGGGGACAGGGGGGACGGGGCCAACGTCCTGACTTTC. Its translation is CASSPGDRGDGANVLTF. The chain uses TRBV4-2 and TRBJ2-6; TRBD1 agrees at 11 bases. Per germline, CDR1 LGHNA and CDR2 YNFKEQ. The junction had 6 bases not matched to a gene; V was cut back by 4 bases and J by 4 bases. This CDR3 has 17 amino acids.

This clonotype was seen a few times. This sequence joins TRBV12-3 or TRBV12-4 and TRBJ2-5; D might be TRBD2 (5 bases). The J call could be wrong; TRBJ2-1 is a better fit for the DNA end. This CDR3 is 15 amino acids long. The CDR3 reads CASSAPHRGYNEQFF. The DNA of the CDR3 is TGTGCCAGCAGTGCCCCTCACCGGGGCTACAATGAGCAGTTCTTC.

This clonotype showed up many times. The chain joins TRBV7-2 to TRBJ1-2; D remains ambiguous. Deletions cut 1 base from V and 0 bases from J, with 6 bases between. Germline V gene sequence: CDR1 SGHTA, CDR2 FQGNSA. The CDR3 runs 14 residues. Here the CDR3 reads CASSLVRANYGYTF. CDR3 sequence (DNA): TGTGCCAGCAGCTTAGTCCGCGCTAACTATGGCTACACCTTC.

With respect to this clonotype: Since no conserved phenylalanine or tryptophan closes the CDR3, a read error is the likely cause. Because the CDR3's place on the DNA is in doubt, the DNA is left out and the CDR3 is given as listed by TCRdb. The chain carries TRBV6-5 and TRBJ2-1; the listed D gene, TRBD1, was not tested against the DNA. The CDR3 length equals 8 residues, ends included. Germline CDR1 reads MNHEY; CDR2 reads SVGAGI. CDR3: CASSYSDR.

The V gene is TRBV27, the J gene TRBJ2-3; D remains unclear. The closer fit of TRBJ2-1 to the DNA end suggests the J call may be wrong. There are 14 residues in the CDR3. Per germline, CDR1 MNHEY and CDR2 SMNVEV (reference sequence). The CDR3 protein is CASSLDSLYNEQFF. In nucleotides, the CDR3 is TGTGCCAGCAGTTTAGACTCCCTCTACAATGAGCAGTTCTTC.

Within the sample, this clonotype is medium-sized. The chain uses TRBV11-3 and TRBJ2-3; 9 bases map to TRBD2. From germline, CDR1 is SGHNT and CDR2 YENEEA. The CDR3 runs 14 residues. J lost 5 bases, V lost 5 bases, and 5 bases had no gene match. The CDR3 DNA sequence: TGTGCCAGCAGCGAGACTAGCGGAAGAGATACGCAGTATTTT. Residues: CASSETSGRDTQYF.

This clonotype was picked up one time. This is likely a read error, given that the CDR3 carries no conserved phenylalanine or tryptophan at its end. The DNA is left out, because the CDR3 cannot be placed on it with certainty; the CDR3 is given as TCRdb lists it. The chain's CDR3 is CASSSGTSGRNEQFFGP. The V call is TRBV5-4, the J call TRBJ2-6; TRBD2, the table's D call, lacks a check against the DNA. Germline V CDR1 and CDR2: SGHNT, YYREEE (reference sequence). The length of the CDR3 is 17 amino acids, counting both ends.

Note on this clonotype: One end of the junction is discordant with germline, which a read error may explain. The rearrangement joins TRBV24-1 to TRBJ2-1; a possible D gene is TRBD2 (6 bases). CDR3 size: 14 residues. Germline CDR1 is KGHDR and CDR2 is SFDVKD. This CDR3 reads CATSDTRNLGLLNF. The CDR3 bases are TGTGCCACCAGTGACACCCGAAATCTGGGACTCCTCAACTTC.

This chain uses TRBV7-6 with TRBJ1-2, with D possibly being TRBD1 (5 bases). CDR1 is SGHVS, CDR2 FNYEAQ, per germline. The CDR3 totals 12 residues. Between the trimmed V and J ends, which lost 5 bases and 2 bases, there was a span of 6 bases. The CDR3 DNA follows: TGTGCCAGCAGCCGGGACAACTATGGCTACACCTTC. This encodes CASSRDNYGYTF.